This T cell receptor (beta chain) was recovered during a study of monozygotic twins with inflammatory bowel disease. Whole-study findings and limits: Relative clonotype sharing with others was diminished in IBD patients versus healthy twins, particularly with disease activity.

Germline CDR1 and CDR2: SGDLS and YYNGEE. This CDR3 spans 14 amino acids. From the 5' RACE reads, TCRdb lists one entry per CDR3 protein and no DNA. Its listing shows roughly 100,000 distinct CDR3 sequences. A word on this clonotype: Antigen specificity is unknown.

The sequencing sample was made of blood. The V call is TRBV9, the J call TRBJ2-2; TCRdb reports TRBD1, a call that lacks DNA to check it against. The sequence was collected from a human donor with ulcerative colitis or Crohn's disease, or a healthy co-twin of an affected twin (not recorded which). The CDR3 sequence is CASRGTGRTGELFF.